This passage covers 17 T cell receptor beta chains from one sample sequenced in a study of siplizumab effects on memory and regulatory T cells. Method: immunoSEQ multiplex PCR; TCRdb's copy keeps in-frame clones and lacks some. This table holds about 82,000 clones, about 91% found once. Sequencing used Tregs sorted from blood. These TCRs come from a human donor in good health.

This clone was counted a single time. V usage is TRBV27 and J usage is TRBJ1-1; D perhaps matches TRBD1 (6 bases). The germline V and J ends were trimmed by 6 bases and 2 bases, with 13 bases remaining between them. The germline V gene encodes CDR1 MNHEY and CDR2 SMNVEV (reference sequence). The CDR3 runs 14 residues. The CDR3 region is CASSQQGPNTEAFF. In DNA, the CDR3 is TGTGCCAGCAGCCAACAGGGCCCAAACACTGAAGCTTTCTTT.

The chain employs TRBV15 and TRBJ1-2; 7 positions agree with TRBD1. The CDR3 totals 16 residues. The ends lost 5 bases at V and 4 bases at J; junction bases unmatched: 13. The germline V gene has CDR1 LNHNV and CDR2 YYDKDF (reference sequence). Here the CDR3 DNA reads TGTGCCACCAGCCAAGGACAGGCAGTCGGGGGCTATGGCTACACCTTC. It yields the protein CATSQGQAVGGYGYTF.

This chain joins TRBV7-2 and TRBJ1-1; 7 nucleotides line up with TRBD1. CDR1 SGHTA and CDR2 FQGNSA come from the germline V gene. CDR3 length equals 14 residues. V lost 6 bases to trimming and J lost 2 bases; unmatched junction nucleotides: 6. The CDR3: CASRRQGTNTEAFF. CDR3 nucleotide sequence: TGTGCCAGCAGGAGACAGGGCACTAACACTGAAGCTTTCTTT.

The chain carries TRBV5-1 and TRBJ2-2; the D is unclear. CDR1 and CDR2 from the germline V gene are SGHRS and YFSETQ. Between the trimmed V and J ends, which lost 0 bases and 9 bases, there was a span of 12 bases. This CDR3 has 14 amino acids. CDR3 loop: CASSLAGLVRELFF. CDR3 coding DNA: TGCGCCAGCAGCTTGGCCGGGCTAGTGCGGGAGCTGTTTTTT.

This chain connects TRBV7-9 to TRBJ1-2; D unclear. V gave up 2 bases and J gave up 8 bases, with 12 bases separating them. CDR3 length equals 13 residues. Germline V gene data show CDR1 as SEHNR and CDR2 as FQNEAQ (reference sequence). The DNA of the CDR3 is TGTGCCAGCAGCTTACAAGTCGTCGACGGCTACACCTTC. Translation gives CASSLQVVDGYTF.

The rearrangement joins TRBV28 to TRBJ2-3; no clear D. The CDR3 extends over 14 amino acids. Germline V CDR1 and CDR2: MDHEN, SYDVKM. Trimming shortened V by 3 bases and J by 5 bases, and 12 bases separated the two germline ends. The chain's CDR3 is CASSFLVNGDTQYF. The CDR3 nucleotides are TGTGCCAGCAGTTTTTTGGTTAACGGAGATACGCAGTATTTT.

The chain combines TRBV28 with TRBJ2-2, with D tentatively TRBD2 (5 bases). In germline, CDR1 is MDHEN, CDR2 SYDVKM. V gave up 1 base and J gave up 4 bases, with 10 bases separating them. The CDR3 covers 15 residues. The chain's CDR3 is CASSLLRASTGELFF. In DNA form, the CDR3 reads TGTGCCAGCAGTTTATTGAGGGCGAGCACCGGGGAGCTGTTTTTT.

The V gene is TRBV7-6, the J gene TRBJ2-7; D call uncertain. The germline CDR1 and CDR2 sequences are SGHVS and FNYEAQ. Trimming pared 2 bases from V and 9 bases from J, leaving 11 bases between. The CDR3 is 12 residues long. CDR3 nucleotide sequence: TGTGCCAGCAGCTTAAACGGGTGGAGGCAGTACTTC. Translation gives CASSLNGWRQYF.

The chain couples TRBV5-1 to TRBJ2-7; TRBD2 matches at 8 bases. This CDR3 is 14 amino acids long. V lost 2 bases and J lost 4; bases outside the gene matches: 5. Germline V gene lookup returns CDR1 SGHRS and CDR2 YFSETQ. The CDR3 loop reads CASSFSGGSYEQYF. The CDR3 nucleotides are TGCGCCAGCAGCTTTTCGGGGGGGAGTTACGAGCAGTACTTC.

V is TRBV7-9 and J is TRBJ1-6; 7 bases are shared with TRBD1. The germline gives CDR1 SEHNR, CDR2 FQNEAQ (reference sequence). J lost 10 bases, V lost 5 bases, and 11 bases had no gene match. The CDR3 extends over 15 amino acids. In nucleotides, the CDR3 is TGTGCCAGCAGCCAGGGGACAGCCCCCGGGTCACCCCTCCACTTT. It yields the protein CASSQGTAPGSPLHF.

This clone was detected a few times. The chain links TRBV27 to TRBJ2-1, with 10 bases identical to TRBD2. With 7 bases clipped from V and 7 bases from J, the junction kept 10 bases outside the gene matches. The CDR3 length is 15 residues. In germline, CDR1 is MNHEY, CDR2 SMNVEV (reference sequence). CDR3 sequence reads: CASTRERGGRNEQFF. The DNA of the CDR3 is TGTGCCAGCACCAGAGAGCGGGGGGGCCGGAATGAGCAGTTCTTC.

This chain uses TRBV6-6 with TRBJ1-2; D uncertain. CDR1 is MNHNY and CDR2 is SVGAGI in the germline V gene (reference sequence). The CDR3 loop spans 12 amino acids. V lost 2 bases and J 6 bases, leaving 7 bases between the germline ends. CDR3 amino acids: CASSYNIDGYTF. CDR3 DNA sequence: TGTGCCAGCAGTTACAACATTGATGGCTACACCTTC.

The V call is TRBV7-9, the J call TRBJ1-2; maybe TRBD1 (6 bases). V lost 4 bases and J 8 bases, leaving 17 bases between the germline ends. The CDR3 contains 14 residues. CDR1 is SEHNR, CDR2 FQNEAQ, per germline (reference sequence). As DNA, the CDR3 is TGTGCCAGCAGCTCGTCACAGGGTCCTAAAGGCTACACCTTC. It translates to CASSSSQGPKGYTF.

CDR3 sequence: CASSYDRGNYGYTF. The CDR3 coding sequence is TGTGCCAGCAGTTACGACAGGGGTAACTATGGCTACACCTTC. The chain recombines TRBV6-6 with TRBJ1-2; 8 bases align to TRBD1. J lost 1 base, V lost 2 bases, and 0 bases had no gene match. CDR1 is MNHNY and CDR2 is SVGAGI in the germline V gene (reference sequence). CDR3 length: 14 amino acids.

In nucleotides, the CDR3 is TGTGCCAGCAGCTTGGAGGGGGGTTCCGAGCAGTACTTC. Its protein is CASSLEGGSEQYF. The J gene is TRBJ2-7, the V gene TRBV5-6; D is tentatively TRBD1 or TRBD2 (6 bases each). The length of the CDR3 is 13 residues. V shed 0 bases and J shed 6 bases, with 10 bases lying between them. Germline V gene lookup returns CDR1 SGHDT and CDR2 YYEEEE.

The chain links TRBV28 to TRBJ1-1, with D tentatively TRBD1 (5 bases). The germline CDR1 and CDR2 sequences are MDHEN and SYDVKM. The V and J ends lost 0 bases and 5 bases respectively, with 13 bases between them. There are 15 residues in the CDR3. The CDR3 sequence: CASSLWGRSRTEAFF. The CDR3 DNA reads TGTGCCAGCAGTTTATGGGGGCGGTCCAGGACTGAAGCTTTCTTT.

The J gene is TRBJ1-4, the V gene TRBV2, with 9 nucleotides matching TRBD1. In germline, CDR1 is SNHLY, CDR2 FYNNEI. This CDR3 contains 15 residues. Trimming at V came to 4 bases and at J to 5 bases, leaving 5 bases not matched to a gene. The CDR3: CASSVEGQGNEKLFF. The CDR3 region has the DNA TGTGCCAGCAGTGTCGAGGGACAGGGAAATGAAAAACTGTTTTTT. Full variable domain (rest looked up from reference TRBV2 and TRBJ1-4): EPEVTQTPSHQVTQMGQEVILRCVPISNHLYFYWYRQILGQKVEFLVSFYNNEISEKSEIFDDQFSVERPDGSNFTLKIRSTKLEDSAMYFCASSVEGQGNEKLFFGSGTQLSVL.